The clone carrying this T cell receptor beta chain has ten or more counts. Per germline, CDR1 SGHKS and CDR2 YYEKEE (reference sequence). The V gene end was trimmed by 4 bases and the J gene end by 4 bases; junction bases not matched to a gene: 5. The CDR3 runs to 13 residues. The sample comes from a study of CD8 T cells in ankylosing spondylitis. One entry per CDR3 protein, called by TCRdb with MiXCR from the 5' RACE reads. This sample carries 150,000 to 200,000 distinct CDR3 sequences, 10% to 15% of them seen once, and the ten largest clones take 8% to 13%. This sequence was found in a female donor with ankylosing spondylitis or in good health (not recorded which). Sequencing was performed on blood, either unsorted or a sorted T cell fraction (not recorded which). The chain combines TRBV5-5 with TRBJ2-7; 7 bases are a match to TRBD1. CDR3: CASSRDSYYEQYF. The CDR3 DNA sequence: TGTGCCAGCAGCCGGGACAGTTATTACGAGCAGTACTTC.